This T cell receptor (beta chain) was recorded in a study of spatial heterogeneity in lung cancer. TCRdb re-called the 5' RACE reads through MiXCR, storing one row per CDR3 protein. The data show several thousand distinct CDR3 sequences, over 8.5% seen once. Study results and caveats: How many expanded intratumoral alpha and beta TCRs were present tracked the tumor mutation count, which was a count of nonsynonymous mutations. Counts for ubiquitous and regional expanded TCRs went along with ubiquitous and regional nonsynonymous mutations, respectively.

As regards this clonotype: What it binds is unknown.

Time point denoted: sample taken at primary tumor resection. The CDR3 loop spans 15 amino acids. CDR1 and CDR2 (germline): SGHRS, YFSETQ. V lost 4 bases and J lost 7; bases outside the gene matches: 10. The chain carries TRBV5-1 and TRBJ1-5; TRBD1 agrees at 8 bases. The sample consisted of lung tumor tissue, taken at surgery. The clonotype originates from a female donor with early-stage non-small cell lung cancer. DNA for the CDR3: TGCGCCAGCAGCCTGACAGGGGATAGGGGACAGCCCCAGCATTTT. It encodes CASSLTGDRGQPQHF.